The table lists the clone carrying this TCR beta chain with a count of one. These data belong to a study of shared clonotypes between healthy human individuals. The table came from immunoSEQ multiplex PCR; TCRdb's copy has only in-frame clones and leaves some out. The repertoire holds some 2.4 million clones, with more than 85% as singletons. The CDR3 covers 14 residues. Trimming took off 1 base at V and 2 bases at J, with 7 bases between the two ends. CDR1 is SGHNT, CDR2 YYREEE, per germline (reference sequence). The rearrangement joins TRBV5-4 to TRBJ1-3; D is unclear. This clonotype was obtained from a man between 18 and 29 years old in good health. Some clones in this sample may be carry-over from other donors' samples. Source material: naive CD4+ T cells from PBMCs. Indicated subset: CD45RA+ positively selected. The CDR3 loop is CASSLSGPGNTIYF. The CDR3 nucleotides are TGTGCCAGCAGCTTGAGTGGTCCTGGAAACACCATATATTTT.